The 9 T cell receptor beta chains presented below share a single source sample, sequenced in a study of radiotherapy plus CTLA-4 blockade in lung cancer. Here immunoSEQ multiplex PCR was the method, and the copy in TCRdb shows in-frame clones only, minus some. This table holds roughly 46,000 clones, 70% to 80% found once. The sample was peripheral blood, taken from a patient treated with radiotherapy plus ipilimumab. The receptors shown here come from a human donor with non-small cell lung cancer who had stable disease on radiotherapy plus ipilimumab.

This clone appeared once. The chain is built from TRBV2 and TRBJ1-1; the match to TRBD1 covers 7 bases. This CDR3 comprises 12 residues. Trimming removed 6 bases from V and 4 bases from J; junction bases left unmatched: 2. Germline V gene sequence: CDR1 SNHLY, CDR2 FYNNEI. The CDR3 DNA is TGTGCCAGCAGGAGGGACAGCACTGAAGCTTTCTTT. Its translation: CASRRDSTEAFF.

The J gene is TRBJ1-3, the V gene TRBV6-5, with D possibly matching TRBD1 (5 bases). Trimming stripped 2 bases from V and 7 bases from J, with 15 bases between. Per the germline V gene, CDR1 is MNHEY and CDR2 is SVGAGI. The CDR3 covers 15 residues. DNA of the CDR3: TGTGCCAGCAGTTACGGGACGGAGACGGGTAACACCATATATTTT. Amino acid sequence: CASSYGTETGNTIYF.

The CDR3 loop reads CASSLTPSTGVISYQPQHF. The CDR3 DNA reads as TGTGCCAGCAGCTTGACCCCATCAACAGGGGTTATATCATATCAGCCCCAGCATTTT. The rearrangement uses TRBV5-4 and TRBJ1-5, with 7 nucleotides matching TRBD1. The CDR3 totals 19 residues. Trimming cost V 1 base and J 5 bases; bases outside gene matches: 18. Germline-derived CDR1 and CDR2 are SGHNT and YYREEE (reference sequence).

V and J are TRBV7-9 and TRBJ2-3; no definite D call. Trimming removed 2 bases from V and 3 bases from J, with 0 bases in between. CDR1 is SEHNR and CDR2 is FQNEAQ in the germline V gene (reference sequence). CDR3 size: 11 residues. CDR3 in DNA: TGTGCCAGCAGCTTAACAGATACGCAGTATTTT. It is translated as CASSLTDTQYF.

CDR3: CASSLNGARVRYNSPLHF. Written as DNA, the CDR3 is TGTGCCAGCAGTTTAAATGGCGCCAGGGTACGGTATAATTCACCCCTCCACTTT. J is TRBJ1-6 and V is TRBV28; tentative D call: TRBD1 (5 bases). Germline V gene data show CDR1 as MDHEN and CDR2 as SYDVKM. V lost 2 bases and J 4 bases, leaving 18 bases between the germline ends. This CDR3 has 18 residues.

This rearrangement joins TRBV25-1 to TRBJ2-3; the match to TRBD2 covers 7 bases. CDR3 length: 16 residues. In germline, CDR1 is MGHDK, CDR2 SYGVNS. V shed 4 bases, J shed 5 bases, and the junction held 12 bases outside the gene matches. Written as DNA, the CDR3 is TGTGCCAGCAGTGTTGGTCGCGGGGGTGGGGGAGATACGCAGTATTTT. Protein product: CASSVGRGGGGDTQYF.

The rearrangement uses TRBV9 and TRBJ2-7; D unclear. This CDR3 spans 14 amino acids. V lost 0 bases and J lost 1, with 8 bases in between. CDR1 is SGDLS, CDR2 YYNGEE, per germline. CDR3 protein: CASSVGWGSYEQYF. The CDR3, as DNA: TGTGCCAGCAGCGTAGGGTGGGGATCCTACGAGCAGTACTTC.

This clone was recorded a few times. The chain joins TRBV5-5 to TRBJ1-3; unclear D gene. V was clipped by 1 base and J by 0 bases, with 8 bases between them. CDR3 length equals 15 residues. Looked up from germline, CDR1 is SGHKS and CDR2 is YYEKEE (reference sequence). The DNA for the CDR3 is TGTGCCAGCAGCTTGTGGGCGAGCTCTGGAAACACCATATATTTT. Protein sequence: CASSLWASSGNTIYF.

This sequence joins TRBV5-1 and TRBJ2-5, with D possibly matching TRBD1 (5 bases). CDR3 length: 15 residues. Germline values: CDR1 SGHRS, CDR2 YFSETQ. Deletions cut 3 bases from V and 1 base from J, with 13 bases between. CDR3 sequence reads: CASSSGQTIQETQYF. For the CDR3, the DNA is TGCGCCAGCAGCTCTGGACAAACCATCCAAGAGACCCAGTACTTC.